These 9 T cell receptor beta chains were all obtained from the same sample, sequenced in a study of PD-1 blockade in classical Hodgkin lymphoma. Method: immunoSEQ multiplex PCR; TCRdb's copy keeps in-frame clones and lacks some. This table has about 60,000 clones, roughly nine tenths appearing once. In every patient, relapse followed autologous stem cell transplantation, while exposure to brentuximab vedotin differed. The source material was peripheral blood mononuclear cells (PBMCs), sampled at baseline. These receptors came from a human donor with classical Hodgkin lymphoma.

This chain links TRBV4-1 with TRBJ2-1; D possibly corresponds to TRBD2 (5 bases). V was cut by 6 bases and J by 1 base, with 7 bases left in between. The length of the CDR3 is 13 residues. CDR1 is MGHRA, CDR2 YSYEKL, per germline. In DNA, the CDR3 is TGCGCCAGCAGTAGCGATTCCTACAATGAGCAGTTCTTC. Translating it yields CASSSDSYNEQFF.

This clone appeared a few times. This chain uses TRBV27 with TRBJ1-5; a possible D gene is TRBD1 (5 bases). V dropped 3 bases and J dropped 1 base, with 7 bases sitting between them. In germline, CDR1 is MNHEY, CDR2 SMNVEV (reference sequence). The CDR3 is made up of 14 amino acids. As DNA, the CDR3 is TGTGCCAGCAGTTTCGGGGGGAGCAATCAGCCCCAGCATTTT. Residues: CASSFGGSNQPQHF.

The genes are TRBV29-1 and TRBJ2-5; D unclear. Between the trimmed V and J ends, which lost 4 bases and 0 bases, there was a span of 9 bases. Germline V gives CDR1 SQVTM, CDR2 ANQGSEA. CDR3 length equals 13 residues. The CDR3 DNA sequence: TGCAGCGTTGGTCTCCGGTACCAAGAGACCCAGTACTTC. This encodes CSVGLRYQETQYF.

J is TRBJ1-5 and V is TRBV28; D remains ambiguous. V was shortened by 4 bases and J by 9 bases, with 22 bases between the two germline ends. Germline CDR1 reads MDHEN; CDR2 reads SYDVKM. The CDR3 runs 16 residues. CDR3 region: CASSYLAGLSYRPQHF. The CDR3 DNA is TGTGCCAGCAGTTACCTGGCAGGTCTATCTTATCGGCCCCAGCATTTT.

The chain uses TRBV1 and TRBJ2-7; the D segment call TRBD2 is taken from the table without a DNA check. TRBV1 has pseudogene status. This CDR3 contains 11 residues. The CDR3 reads CTSSHRYEQYF. CDR3 nucleotide sequence: TGCACCAGCAGCCACCGTTACGAGCAGTACTTC.

This chain uses TRBV6-5 with TRBJ1-4; 8 bases fit TRBD1. CDR1 MNHEY and CDR2 SVGAGI come from the germline V gene. The CDR3 runs to 14 residues. V was pared by 5 bases and J by 5 bases, with 4 bases of the junction left unmatched. The CDR3 bases are TGTGCCAGCAGTGCCCGGACAGGGAATGAAAAACTGTTTTTT. This sequence encodes CASSARTGNEKLFF.

The chain is built from TRBV18 and TRBJ1-5; no clear D. Looked up from germline, CDR1 is KGHSH and CDR2 is LQKENI. This CDR3 has 15 amino acids. With 2 bases removed from V and 4 bases from J, the gap between germline ends came to 12 bases. The CDR3 DNA is TGTGCCAGCTCACCAGTAGGGCAGGAGAATCAGCCCCAGCATTTT. It yields the protein CASSPVGQENQPQHF. Full variable domain (missing parts from reference TRBV18 and TRBJ1-5): NAGVMQNPRHLVRRRGQEARLRCSPMKGHSHVYWYRQLPEEGLKFMVYLQKENIIDESGMPKERFSAEFPKEGPSILRIQQVVRGDSAAYFCASSPVGQENQPQHFGDGTRLSIL.

The chain employs TRBV2 and TRBJ1-2; 8 bases are shared with TRBD1. The germline V gene has CDR1 SNHLY and CDR2 FYNNEI. This CDR3 comprises 12 residues. The junction had 0 bases not matched to a gene; V was cut back by 6 bases and J by 3 bases. The CDR3 nucleotides are TGTGCCAGCAGACAGGGGGACTATGGCTACACCTTC. This translates into CASRQGDYGYTF.

This clone was seen only once. The chain combines TRBV6-5 with TRBJ2-2; TRBD1 might be the D (5 bases). Trimming took 3 bases from V and 5 from J, leaving 7 bases between them. The CDR3 is 13 residues long. Germline CDR1 is MNHEY and CDR2 is SVGAGI. The CDR3 nucleotides read TGTGCCAGCAGTTATGGGGCAACCGGGGAGCTGTTTTTT. Its translation: CASSYGATGELFF.